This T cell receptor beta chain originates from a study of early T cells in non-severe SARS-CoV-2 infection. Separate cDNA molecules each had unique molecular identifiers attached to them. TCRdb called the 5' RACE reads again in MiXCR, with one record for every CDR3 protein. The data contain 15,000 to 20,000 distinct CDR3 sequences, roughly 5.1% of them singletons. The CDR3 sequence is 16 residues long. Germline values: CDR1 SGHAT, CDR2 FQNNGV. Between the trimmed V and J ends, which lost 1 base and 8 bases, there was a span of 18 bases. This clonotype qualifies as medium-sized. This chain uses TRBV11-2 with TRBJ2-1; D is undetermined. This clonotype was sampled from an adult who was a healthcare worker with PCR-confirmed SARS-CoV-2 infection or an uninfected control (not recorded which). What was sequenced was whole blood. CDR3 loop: CASSLGLGLVRDEQFF. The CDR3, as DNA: TGTGCCAGCAGCTTAGGGTTGGGCCTCGTACGGGATGAGCAGTTCTTC.